There are a few counts of the clone carrying this T cell receptor (beta chain). Its antigen is unknown. The germline V gene encodes CDR1 MGHRA and CDR2 YSYEKL. Trimming left V 1 base short and J 2 bases short, with 15 bases between. The CDR3 is made up of 16 amino acids. From 5'RACE with constant-segment primers came TCR alpha and TCR beta cDNA libraries that carried sample barcodes and UMIs. TCRdb recomputed calls from the 5' RACE reads with MiXCR, one row per CDR3 protein. The data hold about 140,000 distinct CDR3 sequences, with more than 13% observed a single time. These data belong to a study of T-cell memory formation after mild COVID-19. Study conclusions and caveats: Among contracting clones, CD4+ were mainly CM/EM and CD8+ enriched in EMRA. Some clones that responded turned up in pre-infection memory, which suggests that cross-reactive memory joined in. Day 37-peaking second-wave clones had unconfirmed SARS-CoV-2 specificity.

Material: PBMCs or a T cell subset sorted from them (not recorded which). The V call is TRBV4-1, the J call TRBJ2-7; D is possibly TRBD2 (6 bases). This TCR derives from an adult woman who had mild COVID-19 (a few samples of this study predate the infection). Cell type and time point are not known. The CDR3 nucleotides are TGCGCCAGCAGCCAAGCTCAGTGGACTAACCCCTACGAGCAGTACTTC. Translating it yields CASSQAQWTNPYEQYF.